The 32 T cell receptor beta chains below all came from one sample that was sequenced in a study of blood T cell repertoires in COVID-19. Sequencing used immunoSEQ multiplex PCR; TCRdb keeps in-frame clones, though not all of them. The sample holds tens of thousands of clones; around 75% are singletons and the top ten take about 25%. The sample comprised peripheral blood. These receptor sequences come from a human donor in a cohort sampled during active COVID-19.

V gene TRBV2 combines with J gene TRBJ2-5, with 8 bases that match TRBD1. Germline V gives CDR1 SNHLY, CDR2 FYNNEI. The ends lost 3 bases at V and 4 bases at J; junction bases unmatched: 4. This CDR3 spans 14 amino acids. CDR3 protein: CASSDRGRRETQYF. CDR3 sequence (DNA): TGTGCCAGCAGTGACAGGGGGCGTCGAGAGACCCAGTACTTC.

This chain uses TRBV30 with TRBJ1-5; D possibly corresponds to TRBD1 (5 bases). This CDR3 contains 14 residues. Germline V CDR1 and CDR2: GTSNPN, SVGIG (reference sequence). V was trimmed by 0 bases and J by 5 bases, leaving 11 bases between them. CDR3 loop: CAWSVLGRDQPQHF. CDR3 nucleotides: TGTGCCTGGAGTGTACTCGGCAGGGATCAGCCCCAGCATTTT.

The chain employs TRBV10-3 and TRBJ2-3; 7 positions agree with TRBD1. The CDR3 is 15 amino acids. Germline V gene lookup returns CDR1 ENHRY and CDR2 SYGVKD. Trimming removed 7 bases from V and 2 bases from J; junction bases left unmatched: 9. As DNA, the CDR3 is TGTGCCATCACTCCGGGACAGAGATACACAGATACGCAGTATTTT. Residues: CAITPGQRYTDTQYF.

This clone has more than one count but fewer than ten. This chain connects TRBV5-1 to TRBJ2-5, with TRBD1 matching over 12 bases. Germline V gene data show CDR1 as SGHRS and CDR2 as YFSETQ. Trimming took 4 bases from V and 6 from J; bases not matched to a gene: 7. CDR3 size: 15 residues. The CDR3 loop is CASSGMGQGAKTQYF. CDR3 DNA: TGCGCCAGCAGCGGCATGGGACAGGGGGCGAAGACCCAGTACTTC.

This rearrangement joins TRBV3-1 (or the pseudogene TRBV3-2) to TRBJ2-6; TRBD2 might be the D (5 bases). The germline V gene has CDR1 LGHDT and CDR2 YNNKEL (reference sequence). This CDR3 is 20 amino acids long. Trimming took 0 bases from V and 0 from J, leaving 18 bases between them. The CDR3 reads CASSQDPGSGRSSGANVLTF. In DNA form, the CDR3 reads TGTGCCAGCAGCCAAGATCCTGGGAGCGGCCGGAGCTCTGGGGCCAACGTCCTGACTTTC.

Here the CDR3 reads CAISESVNQGYTF. In nucleotides, the CDR3 is TGTGCCATCAGTGAATCGGTAAATCAAGGCTACACCTTC. The rearrangement uses TRBV10-3 and TRBJ1-2; D is unresolved. V lost 3 bases and J lost 8, with 13 bases in between. Looked up from germline, CDR1 is ENHRY and CDR2 is SYGVKD. The length of the CDR3 is 13 residues.

The genes are TRBV7-2 and TRBJ2-1, with TRBD1 identical over 8 bases. V was clipped by 5 bases and J by 9 bases; unmatched bases: 9. There are 14 residues in the CDR3. Germline V gives CDR1 SGHTA, CDR2 FQGNSA. CDR3 region: CASSVRTGKLEQFF. The CDR3 DNA sequence: TGTGCCAGCAGCGTCAGGACAGGGAAACTTGAGCAGTTCTTC.

The CDR3 bases are TGTGCCAGCAGCTTAGGGGCGGGACAAGAGACCCAGTACTTC. Amino acids: CASSLGAGQETQYF. V usage is TRBV7-9 and J usage is TRBJ2-5; D might be TRBD2 (6 bases). The CDR3 runs to 14 residues. Germline CDR1 and CDR2: SEHNR and FQNEAQ (reference sequence). V was clipped by 1 base and J by 2 bases, with 8 bases between them.

The chain combines TRBV7-3 with TRBJ1-2, with TRBD1 identical over 7 bases. CDR3 length equals 13 residues. The J segment lost 8 bases and the V segment lost 4 bases, leaving 7 bases of the junction unmatched. In germline, CDR1 is SGHTA, CDR2 FQGTGA. CDR3 in DNA: TGTGCCAGCAGCTACGGGGACAGCCGAGGCTACACCTTC. Translation: CASSYGDSRGYTF.

The J gene is TRBJ1-1, the V gene TRBV18; D is unclear. The ends were cut back, 2 bases at V and 1 base at J, with 8 bases in the middle. This CDR3 contains 14 residues. Germline V gene lookup returns CDR1 KGHSH and CDR2 LQKENI. The CDR3 protein is CASSPAVTNTEAFF. Written as DNA, the CDR3 is TGTGCCAGCTCACCAGCAGTAACGAACACTGAAGCTTTCTTT.

A single count supports this clone. V is TRBV14 and J is TRBJ2-7, with D possibly TRBD1 on 6 matching bases. V lost 4 bases to trimming and J lost 4 bases, with 8 bases between them. Germline lookup yields CDR1 SGHDN and CDR2 FVKESK. The CDR3 covers 12 residues. The CDR3 spells CASSPQGYEQYF. The DNA for the CDR3 is TGTGCCAGCAGCCCTCAGGGGTACGAGCAGTACTTC.

The chain joins TRBV5-4 to TRBJ2-3; perhaps TRBD1 as D (5 bases). Trimming pared 4 bases from V and 3 bases from J, leaving 18 bases between. The CDR3 sequence is 16 residues long. CDR1 SGHNT and CDR2 YYREEE come from the germline V gene (reference sequence). CDR3 DNA sequence: TGTGCCAGCAGCCCGGACCCTATAAAGGGGACAGATACGCAGTATTTT. Translation: CASSPDPIKGTDTQYF.

V gene TRBV18 combines with J gene TRBJ1-1; D ambiguous. The germline gives CDR1 KGHSH, CDR2 LQKENI. The CDR3 extends over 14 amino acids. Deletions cut 4 bases from V and 2 bases from J, with 11 bases between. In DNA, the CDR3 is TGTGCCAGCTCACTAACTGAGAGAAACACTGAAGCTTTCTTT. This translates into CASSLTERNTEAFF.

V usage is TRBV5-4 and J usage is TRBJ2-1; 7 bases align to TRBD2. J was trimmed by 0 bases and V by 9 bases; bases with no gene match: 6. Looked up from germline, CDR1 is SGHNT and CDR2 is YYREEE (reference sequence). CDR3 length equals 14 residues. CDR3 residues: CATHGGSSYNEQFF. In nucleotides, the CDR3 is TGTGCCACGCACGGCGGGAGCTCCTACAATGAGCAGTTCTTC.

V usage is TRBV27 and J usage is TRBJ1-2; D is unclear. This CDR3 region has 14 residues. V was cut by 6 bases and J by 6 bases, with 17 bases left in between. Looked up from germline, CDR1 is MNHEY and CDR2 is SMNVEV (reference sequence). Here the CDR3 DNA reads TGTGCCAGCAGGTTCCACGATAGGAGAGATGGCTACACCTTC. It is translated as CASRFHDRRDGYTF.

This chain uses TRBV5-4 with TRBJ2-7; TRBD2 matches 12 bases. CDR1 SGHNT and CDR2 YYREEE come from the germline V gene (reference sequence). This CDR3 is built from 15 residues. Germline trimming cut 1 base from V and 4 bases from J; bases unmatched to any gene: 3. The CDR3 DNA reads as TGTGCCAGCAGCTTGACTAGCGGGGGGCGGTACGAGCAGTACTTC. Protein sequence: CASSLTSGGRYEQYF.

The chain links TRBV6-5 to TRBJ2-1; D may be TRBD1 (8 bases). CDR3 length: 15 residues. From germline, CDR1 is MNHEY and CDR2 SVGAGI. The V and J ends lost 4 bases and 4 bases respectively, with 14 bases between them. CDR3 nucleotides: TGTGCCAGCAGTTTCGGACAGGGAGGGTACAATGAGCAGTTCTTC. It is translated as CASSFGQGGYNEQFF.

This clone was found once. The V and J genes are TRBV7-3 and TRBJ2-2; 8 nucleotides agree with TRBD2. CDR1 is SGHTA, CDR2 FQGTGA, per germline. V was clipped by 5 bases and J by 6 bases; unmatched bases: 11. This CDR3 has 16 residues. The CDR3 loop is CASSPGTRLYAGELFF. CDR3 nucleotide sequence: TGTGCCAGCAGCCCCGGGACTAGACTCTACGCCGGGGAGCTGTTTTTT. The complete variable domain, with remaining parts taken from reference TRBV7-3 and TRBJ2-2, reads GAGVSQTPSNKVTEKGKYVELRCDPISGHTALYWYRQSLGQGPEFLIYFQGTGAADDSGLPNDRFFAVRPEGSVSTLKIQRTERGDSAVYLCASSPGTRLYAGELFFGEGSRLTVL.

The V and J genes are TRBV3-1 (or the pseudogene TRBV3-2) and TRBJ2-7; 9 nucleotides align to TRBD1. Germline CDR1 is LGHDT and CDR2 is YNNKEL (reference sequence). With V trimmed by 3 bases and J by 6 bases, 9 bases remained unmatched. The CDR3 has 15 amino acids. CDR3 sequence (DNA): TGTGCCAGCAGCCACTCCGGGACAGGGAAGAGCGAGCAGTACTTC. As protein: CASSHSGTGKSEQYF.

The rearrangement joins TRBV10-3 to TRBJ2-5, with 9 bases identical to TRBD2. V lost 6 bases, J lost 4 bases, and 3 bases stayed unmatched. Germline CDR1 reads ENHRY; CDR2 reads SYGVKD. CDR3 size: 13 residues. CDR3 sequence (DNA): TGTGCCATCAGGGGTAGCGGGAGAGAGACCCAGTACTTC. Translation: CAIRGSGRETQYF.

The chain joins TRBV18 to TRBJ1-2; no clear D. V lost 1 base and J 8 bases, leaving 11 bases between the germline ends. CDR1 and CDR2 from the germline V gene are KGHSH and LQKENI. This CDR3 comprises 13 residues. CDR3 bases: TGTGCCAGCTCACCACAGGCAGGCCAGGGCTACACCTTC. This encodes CASSPQAGQGYTF.

The genes are TRBV5-1 and TRBJ2-5, with a tentative D call TRBD2 (6 bases). This CDR3 has 14 amino acids. Germline CDR1 is SGHRS and CDR2 is YFSETQ. The V gene lost 4 bases and the J gene lost 5 bases, with 15 bases spanning the gap. CDR3 sequence (DNA): TGCGCCAGCAGCCGGGACTCCCTAGGGGAGACCCAGTACTTC. Translation: CASSRDSLGETQYF. Looking up the rest from reference TRBV5-1 and TRBJ2-5 gives the full variable domain: KAGVTQTPRYLIKTRGQQVTLSCSPISGHRSVSWYQQTPGQGLQFLFEYFSETQRNKGNFPGRFSGRQFSNSRSEMNVSTLELGDSALYLCASSRDSLGETQYFGPGTRLLVL.

CDR3 in amino acids: CASSQRQGTNEKLFF. As DNA, the CDR3 is TGTGCCAGCAGCCAGCGACAGGGGACTAATGAAAAACTGTTTTTT. The chain joins TRBV7-2 to TRBJ1-4; 8 bases fit TRBD1. This CDR3 has 15 amino acids. Germline V CDR1 and CDR2: SGHTA, FQGNSA. Germline trimming cut 5 bases from V and 2 bases from J; bases unmatched to any gene: 4.

This clone came up a few times. V and J are TRBV2 and TRBJ2-2, with 9 positions matching TRBD1. The CDR3 covers 15 residues. The V gene end was trimmed by 5 bases and the J gene end by 0 bases; junction bases not matched to a gene: 1. Per germline, CDR1 SNHLY and CDR2 FYNNEI. Written as DNA, the CDR3 is TGTGCCAGCAGTTGGACAGGGGCGAACACCGGGGAGCTGTTTTTT. This gives the protein CASSWTGANTGELFF.

The chain couples TRBV7-3 to TRBJ1-2, with 12 bases matching TRBD1. Germline CDR1 SGHTA, CDR2 FQGTGA. The trim removed 2 bases at V and 6 bases at J, leaving 4 bases unmatched. The CDR3 consists of 15 residues. The CDR3 nucleotides read TGTGCCAGCAGCTTATCGGGACAGGGGGCCGATGGCTACACCTTC. Translation gives CASSLSGQGADGYTF.

The CDR3 reads CASSYRQGRTEAFF. CDR3 DNA sequence: TGTGCCAGCAGTTACCGCCAGGGAAGAACTGAAGCTTTCTTT. The rearrangement uses TRBV6-2 or TRBV6-3 and TRBJ1-1; possibly TRBD1 for D (5 bases). Germline CDR1 is MNHEY and CDR2 is SVGEGT. The CDR3 is 14 residues long. The V end was cut by 2 bases, the J end by 5 bases, with 12 bases between.

The J gene is TRBJ1-1, the V gene TRBV5-5; D remains ambiguous. CDR1 is SGHKS and CDR2 is YYEKEE in the germline V gene (reference sequence). Trimming removed 2 bases at V and 3 bases at J, with 14 bases between. There are 15 residues in the CDR3. The CDR3 sequence: CASSLRWATDTEAFF. The CDR3 region has the DNA TGTGCCAGCAGCTTAAGGTGGGCCACGGACACTGAAGCTTTCTTT.

In its sample, this clone was seen a few times. The chain carries TRBV19 and TRBJ2-7; the D gene is possibly TRBD1 (6 bases). The V and J ends lost 6 bases and 9 bases respectively, with 24 bases between them. The CDR3 is 15 residues long. Per germline, CDR1 LNHDA and CDR2 SQIVND (reference sequence). The CDR3 region has the DNA TGTGCCAGTAGCTACCTCCGGGACATACACTCAGTGCAGTACTTC. This translates into CASSYLRDIHSVQYF.

The V gene is TRBV6-5, the J gene TRBJ2-5, with D tentatively TRBD1 (6 bases). V lost 6 bases and J lost 9, with 14 bases in between. The CDR3 runs 12 residues. CDR1 is MNHEY and CDR2 is SVGAGI in the germline V gene. The CDR3 nucleotides are TGTGCCAGCAGGCGGACAGCCGGAGCCCAGTACTTC. It codes for CASRRTAGAQYF.

The chain's CDR3 is CASRLAGGFYNEQFF. CDR3 sequence (DNA): TGTGCCAGCAGACTAGCGGGAGGATTCTACAATGAGCAGTTCTTC. This chain uses TRBV5-4 with TRBJ2-1, with 12 bases lining up with TRBD2. CDR1 and CDR2 (germline): SGHNT, YYREEE (reference sequence). Trimming removed 5 bases from V and 3 bases from J; junction bases left unmatched: 3. There are 15 residues in the CDR3.

The CDR3 region has the DNA TGTGCCAGCCTTGGCGGGGGAGAGGTTGGGGCAGATACGCAGTATTTT. Its translation is CASLGGGEVGADTQYF. The genes are TRBV28 and TRBJ2-3, with 7 bases lining up with TRBD2. This CDR3 contains 16 residues. The germline V gene has CDR1 MDHEN and CDR2 SYDVKM. The ends lost 8 bases at V and 4 bases at J; junction bases unmatched: 15. Combining the CDR3 with reference TRBV28 and TRBJ2-3 gives the whole variable domain DVKVTQSSRYLVKRTGEKVFLECVQDMDHENMFWYRQDPGLGLRLIYFSYDVKMKEKGDIPEGYSVSREKKERFSLILESASTNQTSMYLCASLGGGEVGADTQYFGPGTRLTVL.

The chain combines TRBV5-1 with TRBJ2-5; 9 bases are a match to TRBD1. Germline CDR1 is SGHRS and CDR2 is YFSETQ. J was trimmed by 5 bases and V by 3 bases; bases with no gene match: 5. The CDR3 covers 14 residues. In nucleotides, the CDR3 is TGCGCCAGCAGCTGGGGACAGGGAGGGGAGACCCAGTACTTC. This encodes CASSWGQGGETQYF.